The rows below give T cell receptor beta chains drawn from one sample of a study of shared clonotypes between healthy human individuals. Measured with immunoSEQ multiplex PCR; TCRdb has only the in-frame clones, and not every one. Here the sample spans over a million clones, about four fifths being singletons. Sequenced material: memory CD4+ T cells from PBMCs. The receptors shown here come from a man between 18 and 35 years old in good health. Some clones in this sample may be carry-over from other donors' samples. Both conserved end residues are part of each CDR3. The order of the fields is V gene, D gene, clone size, J gene, CDR3 protein, CDR3 DNA. D genes are given only for firm matches. Expanded clones are given a class, and other clones once, few, many or no size at all.

>TRBV9|.|.|TRBJ2-7
CASSPRLLVYEQYF
TGTGCCAGCAGCCCCCGTCTTTTGGTCTACGAGCAGTACTTC
>TRBV28|TRBD1|.|TRBJ1-6
CASSFLTGTGDSPLHF
TGTGCCAGCAGTTTCCTTACCGGGACAGGGGACTCACCCCTCCACTTT
>TRBV5-1|.|.|TRBJ2-1
CASRRSGSSYNEQFF
TGCGCCAGCAGGAGAAGCGGAAGCTCCTACAATGAGCAGTTCTTC
>TRBV27|.|few|TRBJ1-2
CASAPVGETGYTF
TGTGCCAGCGCCCCGGTTGGGGAAACTGGCTACACCTTC
>TRBV7-2|.|.|TRBJ2-5
CASSFQGGETQYF
TGTGCCAGCAGCTTCCAGGGAGGAGAGACCCAGTACTTC
>TRBV30|TRBD2|.|TRBJ2-2
CAWSVGLGDTGELFF
TGTGCCTGGAGTGTAGGACTAGGGGACACCGGGGAGCTGTTTTTT
>TRBV5-4|TRBD1|.|TRBJ1-3
CASSWAGQGRNTIYF
TGTGCCAGCAGCTGGGCCGGACAGGGGAGAAACACCATATATTTT
>TRBV6-5|TRBD2|.|TRBJ2-3
CASSQREGTDTQYF
TGTGCCAGCAGTCAGCGGGAGGGCACAGATACGCAGTATTTT
>TRBV4-2|.|many|TRBJ2-1
CASSQDAGNEQFF
TGTGCCAGCAGCCAAGATGCGGGGAATGAGCAGTTCTTC
>TRBV10-3|.|.|TRBJ1-5
CAISDQGNLLSNQPQHF
TGTGCCATCAGTGATCAGGGGAATTTGCTTAGCAATCAGCCCCAGCATTTT
>TRBV6-1|.|.|TRBJ1-3
CATKTASSGNTIYF
TGTGCCACCAAGACAGCGAGCTCTGGAAACACCATATATTTT
>TRBV23-1|.|.|TRBJ1-2
CANRNYGYTF
TGCGCGAATCGTAACTATGGCTACACCTTC